The rows below give T cell receptor beta chains drawn from one sample of a study of cytomegalovirus exposure and HLA in healthy donors. This table comes from immunoSEQ multiplex PCR, and its TCRdb copy is limited to in-frame clones, with some not included. Of 180,000 or so clones listed, 79% are singletons. The source material was PBMCs. The receptors were gathered from a woman aged 45-60 years in good health and CMV-seronegative. Both conserved end residues are part of each CDR3. The order of the fields is V gene, clone size, D gene, J gene, CDR3 DNA, CDR3 protein. The D gene is left open where the match is weak. Not every row has a clone size; where given, it reads once, few, many or a size class.

V gene: TRBV28; clone size: NA; D gene: TRBD2; J gene: TRBJ2-1; CDR3 DNA: TGTGCCTCGGGACTAGCGGCGTACAATGAGCAGTTCTTC; CDR3 protein: CASGLAAYNEQFF
V gene: TRBV9; clone size: NA; D gene: TRBD1; J gene: TRBJ1-6; CDR3 DNA: TGTGCCAGCAGCGACGCCGGGACAGGGAGGGCTAATACGACACCCCTCCACTTT; CDR3 protein: CASSDAGTGRANTTPLHF
V gene: TRBV28; clone size: NA; D gene: TRBD1; J gene: TRBJ1-2; CDR3 DNA: TGTGCCAGCAGTTTACACTGGGACAGGGGCGACTATGGCTACACCTTC; CDR3 protein: CASSLHWDRGDYGYTF
V gene: TRBV25-1; clone size: NA; D gene: TRBD1; J gene: TRBJ2-1; CDR3 DNA: TGTGCCACTGCGGACAGGGGCGACCATGAGCAGTTCTTC; CDR3 protein: CATADRGDHEQFF
V gene: TRBV6-8; clone size: NA; D gene: TRBD2; J gene: TRBJ2-7; CDR3 DNA: TGTGCCAGCAGCCCTACTAGCGGGCTAAATTACGGTAGCTCCTACGAGCAGTACTTC; CDR3 protein: CASSPTSGLNYGSSYEQYF
V gene: TRBV27; clone size: NA; D gene: TRBD2; J gene: TRBJ2-7; CDR3 DNA: TGTGCCAGCAGTCCCGGCGGGGGGCGTAGGGTTAGCGAGCAGTACTTC; CDR3 protein: CASSPGGGRRVSEQYF
V gene: TRBV19; clone size: NA; D gene: TRBD1; J gene: TRBJ2-3; CDR3 DNA: TGTGCCAGTAGTGGGACAGGGGGCAGAGATACGCAGTATTTT; CDR3 protein: CASSGTGGRDTQYF
V gene: TRBV27; clone size: NA; D gene: NA; J gene: TRBJ1-5; CDR3 DNA: TGTGCCAGCAGTTTAAAGGGGTATAGCAATCAGCCCCAGCATTTT; CDR3 protein: CASSLKGYSNQPQHF
V gene: TRBV7-2; clone size: NA; D gene: NA; J gene: TRBJ2-4; CDR3 DNA: TGTGCCAGCAGCTTAAGAGGGCTAGCGACCAAAAACATTCAGTACTTC; CDR3 protein: CASSLRGLATKNIQYF
V gene: TRBV7-2; clone size: NA; D gene: TRBD2; J gene: TRBJ2-5; CDR3 DNA: TGTGCCAGCAGCTCCGAACTCGGGACTAGCGAACAAGAGACCCAGTACTTC; CDR3 protein: CASSSELGTSEQETQYF
V gene: TRBV11-3; clone size: NA; D gene: NA; J gene: TRBJ2-1; CDR3 DNA: TGTGCCAGCAGCTTGGAACAGTACAATGAGCAGTTCTTC; CDR3 protein: CASSLEQYNEQFF
V gene: TRBV7-3; clone size: NA; D gene: TRBD2; J gene: TRBJ2-5; CDR3 DNA: TGTGCCAGCAGCCGGACTAGCGGGGAGACCCAGTACTTC; CDR3 protein: CASSRTSGETQYF
V gene: TRBV27; clone size: NA; D gene: NA; J gene: TRBJ1-2; CDR3 DNA: TGTGCCAGTACACTGACCATTGGAGGACAGCTCAATTATGGCTACACCTTC; CDR3 protein: CASTLTIGGQLNYGYTF
V gene: TRBV2; clone size: NA; D gene: NA; J gene: TRBJ1-4; CDR3 DNA: TGTGCCAGCAGGAGGGGGACCCCTGCAACTAATGAAAAACTGTTTTTT; CDR3 protein: CASRRGTPATNEKLFF
V gene: TRBV2; clone size: few; D gene: NA; J gene: TRBJ1-2; CDR3 DNA: TGTGCCAGCAGTGAAGCCTCGGGTGCGAGCGGCTACACCTTC; CDR3 protein: CASSEASGASGYTF
V gene: TRBV4-2; clone size: NA; D gene: TRBD1; J gene: TRBJ1-1; CDR3 DNA: TGTGCCAGCAGCCACAGATGCGACAGGGAAACTGAAGCTTTCTTT; CDR3 protein: CASSHRCDRETEAFF
V gene: TRBV4-3; clone size: NA; D gene: NA; J gene: TRBJ2-6; CDR3 DNA: TGCGCCAGCAGCCAAGAACAGGGAAGTGGGGCCAACGTCTTGACTTTC; CDR3 protein: CASSQEQGSGANVLTF
V gene: TRBV29-1; clone size: NA; D gene: TRBD2; J gene: TRBJ2-3; CDR3 DNA: TGCAGCGTCCATCAGCGGGAGGAAGTAGATACGCAGTATTTT; CDR3 protein: CSVHQREEVDTQYF
V gene: TRBV7-9; clone size: NA; D gene: TRBD1; J gene: TRBJ2-7; CDR3 DNA: TGTTCCAGCAGCGATAGGGGCGGGACAGGCCCCTACGAGCAGTACTTC; CDR3 protein: CSSSDRGGTGPYEQYF
V gene: TRBV28; clone size: once; D gene: TRBD1; J gene: TRBJ2-7; CDR3 DNA: TGTGCCAGCAGTGCCCCAGGGGGATCAACCAACTACGAGCAGTACTTC; CDR3 protein: CASSAPGGSTNYEQYF
V gene: TRBV9; clone size: NA; D gene: NA; J gene: TRBJ2-5; CDR3 DNA: TGTGCCAGCAGCGTAGCTGTAGCGCCCGGGGAGACCCAGTACTTC; CDR3 protein: CASSVAVAPGETQYF
V gene: TRBV6-4; clone size: NA; D gene: TRBD2; J gene: TRBJ2-3; CDR3 DNA: TGTGCCAGCAGTGACCAGCGGGGGTCCACAGATACGCAGTATTTT; CDR3 protein: CASSDQRGSTDTQYF
V gene: TRBV4-2; clone size: NA; D gene: NA; J gene: TRBJ2-2; CDR3 DNA: TGTGCCAGCAGCCAAGTCGACACCGGGGAGCTGTTTTTT; CDR3 protein: CASSQVDTGELFF
V gene: TRBV7-9; clone size: NA; D gene: NA; J gene: TRBJ1-1; CDR3 DNA: TGTGCCAGCAGGTTCCAGGGGAACACTGAAGCTTTCTTT; CDR3 protein: CASRFQGNTEAFF
V gene: TRBV4-3; clone size: once; D gene: TRBD2; J gene: TRBJ2-3; CDR3 DNA: TGCGCCAGCAGCCAAGTTAGCGGGGGGCCGCATACGCAGTATTTT; CDR3 protein: CASSQVSGGPHTQYF
V gene: TRBV6-4; clone size: once; D gene: NA; J gene: TRBJ2-3; CDR3 DNA: TGTGCCAGCAGTACGGTTAGAGGTGGAGGGGTAGATACGCAGTATTTT; CDR3 protein: CASSTVRGGGVDTQYF
V gene: TRBV28; clone size: once; D gene: TRBD2; J gene: TRBJ2-1; CDR3 DNA: TGTGCCAGCAGTGCAAGCGGGAGGCCGGATAATGAGCAGTTCTTC; CDR3 protein: CASSASGRPDNEQFF
V gene: TRBV21-1; clone size: NA; D gene: NA; J gene: TRBJ1-5; CDR3 DNA: TGTGCCAGCAGCAAATACTTATTGGTCTTAGCAGGAGGGGGCCATCAGCCCCAGCATTTT; CDR3 protein: CASSKYLLVLAGGGHQPQHF
V gene: TRBV19; clone size: few; D gene: TRBD2; J gene: TRBJ2-1; CDR3 DNA: TGTGCCAGTAGCATAGCGGGAGGGACGAATGAGCAGTTCTTC; CDR3 protein: CASSIAGGTNEQFF
V gene: TRBV9; clone size: once; D gene: TRBD2; J gene: TRBJ2-1; CDR3 DNA: TGTGCCAGCAGCCTGACTAGCGGGATGGGCAATGAGCAGTTCTTC; CDR3 protein: CASSLTSGMGNEQFF
V gene: TRBV9; clone size: few; D gene: NA; J gene: TRBJ1-5; CDR3 DNA: TGTGCCAGCAGCGTAGATGGCAATAGCAATCAGCCCCAGCATTTT; CDR3 protein: CASSVDGNSNQPQHF
V gene: TRBV5-1; clone size: NA; D gene: NA; J gene: TRBJ1-4; CDR3 DNA: TGCGCCAGCAGCTTCACTTCGGGTGCAACTAATGAAAAACTGTTTTTT; CDR3 protein: CASSFTSGATNEKLFF
V gene: TRBV11-2; clone size: NA; D gene: TRBD1; J gene: TRBJ2-5; CDR3 DNA: TGTGCCAGCAGCTTAGATCCGGGGACAGCGGAGACCCAGTACTTC; CDR3 protein: CASSLDPGTAETQYF
V gene: TRBV28; clone size: NA; D gene: TRBD1; J gene: TRBJ2-3; CDR3 DNA: TGTGCCAGCAGTGGAGGACAGGGCTCTAGCACAGATACGCAGTATTTT; CDR3 protein: CASSGGQGSSTDTQYF
V gene: TRBV5-6; clone size: NA; D gene: NA; J gene: TRBJ2-1; CDR3 DNA: TGTGCCAGCAGCTTGCCAGGGGTCAATGAGCAGTTCTTC; CDR3 protein: CASSLPGVNEQFF
V gene: TRBV7-9; clone size: NA; D gene: NA; J gene: TRBJ1-2; CDR3 DNA: TGTGCCAGCCACAGAGGGGGTTTAGACGGTTACACCTTC; CDR3 protein: CASHRGGLDGYTF
V gene: TRBV2; clone size: NA; D gene: TRBD1; J gene: TRBJ1-1; CDR3 DNA: TGTGCCAGCAAGGGGCAGGGGGACACTGAAGCTTTCTTT; CDR3 protein: CASKGQGDTEAFF
V gene: TRBV9; clone size: NA; D gene: NA; J gene: TRBJ2-7; CDR3 DNA: TGTGCCAGCAGCGAGCTGGGGGGTGTTAGCTCCTACGAGCAGTACTTC; CDR3 protein: CASSELGGVSSYEQYF
V gene: TRBV28; clone size: NA; D gene: TRBD1; J gene: TRBJ1-5; CDR3 DNA: TGTGCCAGCAGTCCCGGGACAGGGAATCAGCCCCAGCATTTT; CDR3 protein: CASSPGTGNQPQHF
V gene: TRBV19; clone size: NA; D gene: TRBD1; J gene: TRBJ2-4; CDR3 DNA: TGTGCCAGTGGGACAGGGAACAAAAACATTCAGTACTTC; CDR3 protein: CASGTGNKNIQYF
V gene: TRBV14; clone size: NA; D gene: NA; J gene: TRBJ2-5; CDR3 DNA: TGTGCCAGCAGCGTCAATTTGGGTAGCGCACAAGAGACCCAGTACTTC; CDR3 protein: CASSVNLGSAQETQYF